These T cell receptor beta chains were read from a single sample in a study of identical twins. One entry per CDR3 protein results from TCRdb running MiXCR on the 5' RACE reads. The table records 500,000 or so distinct CDR3 sequences, roughly a fifth of them present only once. In addition, the sample was reused for a study of T cells expressing NK-cell markers.

Sequencing was performed on CD4+ T cells sorted from blood. The receptors were gathered from a young woman in good health. Each CDR3 is given with its conserved first and last residue. D genes are given only for firm matches. Expanded clones are given a class, and other clones once, few, many or no size at all.

CDR3nt: TGCAGCGTCGCGGGAGCGGGCCGCGGTGGGGTCGGAACAGATACGCAGTATTTT
CDR3aa: CSVAGAGRGGVGTDTQYF
j_gene: TRBJ2-3
d_gene: TRBD2
abundance: NA
v_gene: TRBV29-1

CDR3nt: TGTGCCAGCAGTTACGGAGCGGGAGGGGGGCTCGAGCAGTACTTC
CDR3aa: CASSYGAGGGLEQYF
j_gene: TRBJ2-7
d_gene: TRBD2
abundance: NA
v_gene: TRBV6-5

CDR3nt: TGTGCCAGCAGCTTGGTCGACAGAAGGGGTTCACCCCTCCACTTT
CDR3aa: CASSLVDRRGSPLHF
j_gene: TRBJ1-6
d_gene: NA
abundance: NA
v_gene: TRBV5-6

CDR3nt: TGTGCCAGCTCACCGCCCGGGACAGGGAATTCACCCCTCCACTTT
CDR3aa: CASSPPGTGNSPLHF
j_gene: TRBJ1-6
d_gene: TRBD1
abundance: NA
v_gene: TRBV18

CDR3nt: TGTGCCAGCTCACTTCAGCCCAAAAACAGGGAACCCTACGAGCAGTACTTC
CDR3aa: CASSLQPKNREPYEQYF
j_gene: TRBJ2-7
d_gene: NA
abundance: few
v_gene: TRBV18

CDR3nt: TGCGCCAGCAGCCAGGAAGTCCGCTACGAGCAGTACTTC
CDR3aa: CASSQEVRYEQYF
j_gene: TRBJ2-7
d_gene: NA
abundance: NA
v_gene: TRBV5-1

CDR3nt: TGTGCCAGCAGTTATACGGCGGGGCTCACAGATACGCAGTATTTT
CDR3aa: CASSYTAGLTDTQYF
j_gene: TRBJ2-3
d_gene: NA
abundance: NA
v_gene: TRBV6-5

CDR3nt: TGTGCCAGCAGCCAAGATGTTGGCGGGGGATGGGCCGGGGAGCTGTTTTTT
CDR3aa: CASSQDVGGGWAGELFF
j_gene: TRBJ2-2
d_gene: TRBD2
abundance: NA
v_gene: TRBV4-2

CDR3nt: TGTGCCAGCAGCCGAACCCACCAAACAGGGGGCAACGAGCAGTACTTC
CDR3aa: CASSRTHQTGGNEQYF
j_gene: TRBJ2-7
d_gene: TRBD1
abundance: NA
v_gene: TRBV5-6

CDR3nt: TGCGCCAGCAGCTTGAGGCTAGCGGGACTGAGCTCTGGGGCCAACGTCCTGACTTTC
CDR3aa: CASSLRLAGLSSGANVLTF
j_gene: TRBJ2-6
d_gene: TRBD2
abundance: few
v_gene: TRBV5-1

CDR3nt: TGTGCCAGCAGTCCCACCCGCTCTGGGGCCAACGTCCTGACTTTC
CDR3aa: CASSPTRSGANVLTF
j_gene: TRBJ2-6
d_gene: NA
abundance: NA
v_gene: TRBV12-3/TRBV12-4

CDR3nt: TGCAGTGCGGGGGGTGGCGGGAGGGTTAGGGATGAGCAGTTCTTC
CDR3aa: CSAGGGGRVRDEQFF
j_gene: TRBJ2-1
d_gene: TRBD2
abundance: few
v_gene: TRBV20-1

CDR3nt: TGCAGTGCTAGAGCACCAGCCAGCGGGGGGAAGGCAGATACGCAGTATTTT
CDR3aa: CSARAPASGGKADTQYF
j_gene: TRBJ2-3
d_gene: TRBD2
abundance: many
v_gene: TRBV20-1

CDR3nt: TGTGCCAGTAGCCCGACTAGCGGGGACCAAGAGACCCAGTACTTC
CDR3aa: CASSPTSGDQETQYF
j_gene: TRBJ2-5
d_gene: TRBD2
abundance: NA
v_gene: TRBV19

CDR3nt: TGTGCCAGCAGTTCAGACAGTGCCACCTTGGCTTTCTTT
CDR3aa: CASSSDSATLAFF
j_gene: TRBJ1-1
d_gene: NA
abundance: many
v_gene: TRBV12-3/TRBV12-4

CDR3nt: TGCAGCGTTGACAGGGGGCTCGACGAGCAGTACTTC
CDR3aa: CSVDRGLDEQYF
j_gene: TRBJ2-7
d_gene: TRBD1
abundance: NA
v_gene: TRBV29-1

CDR3nt: TGTGCCATCAGTCGGGACAGCAATTCACCCCTCCACTTT
CDR3aa: CAISRDSNSPLHF
j_gene: TRBJ1-6
d_gene: TRBD1
abundance: NA
v_gene: TRBV10-3

CDR3nt: TGTGCTAGTGGTCTAAAAAGGGGGGCCAAAAACATTCAGTACTTC
CDR3aa: CASGLKRGAKNIQYF
j_gene: TRBJ2-4
d_gene: NA
abundance: NA
v_gene: TRBV12-5

CDR3nt: TGTGCCAGCGGGGGACAGGACTCTGGGGCCAACGTCCTGACTTTC
CDR3aa: CASGGQDSGANVLTF
j_gene: TRBJ2-6
d_gene: TRBD1
abundance: few
v_gene: TRBV2

CDR3nt: TGTGCCAGCAGCTCGATCGACTACAATGAGCAGTTCTTC
CDR3aa: CASSSIDYNEQFF
j_gene: TRBJ2-1
d_gene: NA
abundance: few
v_gene: TRBV7-8

CDR3nt: TGCAGTGCTAGTTACGGGAGCGACTATGGCTACACCTTC
CDR3aa: CSASYGSDYGYTF
j_gene: TRBJ1-2
d_gene: NA
abundance: NA
v_gene: TRBV20-1

CDR3nt: TGTGCCAGCAGTGGAGTATGGGGGGCCGGCGATGGCTACACCTTC
CDR3aa: CASSGVWGAGDGYTF
j_gene: TRBJ1-2
d_gene: NA
abundance: NA
v_gene: TRBV25-1

CDR3nt: TGTGCCAGCAGTTTCGGACCCCTCGGGGGCGAGCAGTACTTC
CDR3aa: CASSFGPLGGEQYF
j_gene: TRBJ2-7
d_gene: NA
abundance: NA
v_gene: TRBV27

CDR3nt: TGTGCCAGCAGTCGGACGGGGGGCTACGAGCAGTACTTC
CDR3aa: CASSRTGGYEQYF
j_gene: TRBJ2-7
d_gene: TRBD2
abundance: many
v_gene: TRBV7-3

CDR3nt: TGTGCCAGCAGACCAGGTGGAGGGGGCCACGGGGAGCTGTTTTTT
CDR3aa: CASRPGGGGHGELFF
j_gene: TRBJ2-2
d_gene: NA
abundance: NA
v_gene: TRBV11-2

CDR3nt: TGTGCCAGCAGCTGGTCCGGGACAACCGAGCAGTACTTC
CDR3aa: CASSWSGTTEQYF
j_gene: TRBJ2-7
d_gene: NA
abundance: many
v_gene: TRBV7-9

CDR3nt: TGTGCCAGCAAGGGCAGGGGGGACAATCAGCCCCAGCATTTT
CDR3aa: CASKGRGDNQPQHF
j_gene: TRBJ1-5
d_gene: TRBD1
abundance: NA
v_gene: TRBV6-1

CDR3nt: TGTGCCAGCAGCCCAACAGGCGCCCCCTATGGCTACACCTTC
CDR3aa: CASSPTGAPYGYTF
j_gene: TRBJ1-2
d_gene: NA
abundance: few
v_gene: TRBV7-2

CDR3nt: TGTGCCTGGAGCAGCACCAGGGGAGGGACCCAGTACTTC
CDR3aa: CAWSSTRGGTQYF
j_gene: TRBJ2-5
d_gene: NA
abundance: few
v_gene: TRBV30

CDR3nt: TGTGCCAGCAAACGAGGTCTACTTTACAATGAGCAGTTCTTC
CDR3aa: CASKRGLLYNEQFF
j_gene: TRBJ2-1
d_gene: NA
abundance: few
v_gene: TRBV6-2/TRBV6-3

CDR3nt: TGTGCCAGCAGCTCTGGGACTAGCGAACGGGCCCAGTACTTC
CDR3aa: CASSSGTSERAQYF
j_gene: TRBJ2-5
d_gene: TRBD2
abundance: many
v_gene: TRBV7-9

CDR3nt: TGTGCCAGCAGCTTCAGGGAGGCCATGAACACTGAAGCTTTCTTT
CDR3aa: CASSFREAMNTEAFF
j_gene: TRBJ1-1
d_gene: NA
abundance: many
v_gene: TRBV7-2

CDR3nt: TGTGCCAGCAGTTACTCGAGGGATAGCAATCAGCCCCAGCATTTT
CDR3aa: CASSYSRDSNQPQHF
j_gene: TRBJ1-5
d_gene: NA
abundance: few
v_gene: TRBV6-5

CDR3nt: TGCGCCAGCAGCGGACAGTTCAATGAGCAGTTCTTC
CDR3aa: CASSGQFNEQFF
j_gene: TRBJ2-1
d_gene: NA
abundance: NA
v_gene: TRBV10-1

CDR3nt: TGTGCCAGCTCACCCCTGGACAGGGGGCATCGCGGCTATGGCTACACCTTC
CDR3aa: CASSPLDRGHRGYGYTF
j_gene: TRBJ1-2
d_gene: TRBD1
abundance: few
v_gene: TRBV18

CDR3nt: TGCGCCAGCAGCTTTGGGGGAGAAAGGGGTGAAAAACTGTTTTTT
CDR3aa: CASSFGGERGEKLFF
j_gene: TRBJ1-4
d_gene: NA
abundance: NA
v_gene: TRBV5-1

CDR3nt: TGCAGTGCTAGTTTTACCGGGACTCACTCCTACGAGCAGTACTTC
CDR3aa: CSASFTGTHSYEQYF
j_gene: TRBJ2-7
d_gene: NA
abundance: few
v_gene: TRBV20-1

CDR3nt: TGTGCCAGCAGTACGAGAGGAGGGGCGTTCAATCAGCCCCAGCATTTT
CDR3aa: CASSTRGGAFNQPQHF
j_gene: TRBJ1-5
d_gene: NA
abundance: few
v_gene: TRBV27

CDR3nt: TGTGCCAGCAGCCCACCCTCGCAGTTAACAGATACGCAGTATTTT
CDR3aa: CASSPPSQLTDTQYF
j_gene: TRBJ2-3
d_gene: NA
abundance: few
v_gene: TRBV5-5

CDR3nt: TGCGCCAGCAGCGCGTTTAGGACCCTTTCCTCCTACGAGCAGTACTTC
CDR3aa: CASSAFRTLSSYEQYF
j_gene: TRBJ2-7
d_gene: NA
abundance: many
v_gene: TRBV10-2

CDR3nt: TGCAGCGTTGACGGGAGCGGAAAAGATACGCAGTATTTT
CDR3aa: CSVDGSGKDTQYF
j_gene: TRBJ2-3
d_gene: NA
abundance: many
v_gene: TRBV29-1

CDR3nt: TGTGTCAGCAGACCCCGGGACAGGGGCTACGAGCAGTACTTC
CDR3aa: CVSRPRDRGYEQYF
j_gene: TRBJ2-7
d_gene: TRBD1
abundance: NA
v_gene: TRBV6-2/TRBV6-3

CDR3nt: TGCAGCGTCGATAGGGGGGGATTTGCCACTGAAGCTTTCTTT
CDR3aa: CSVDRGGFATEAFF
j_gene: TRBJ1-1
d_gene: NA
abundance: few
v_gene: TRBV29-1

CDR3nt: TGTGCCAGCTCACCCCTGGACAGCTGGGAGAGAGAGACCCAGTACTTC
CDR3aa: CASSPLDSWERETQYF
j_gene: TRBJ2-5
d_gene: NA
abundance: NA
v_gene: TRBV18

CDR3nt: TGTGCCAGCGTGCGCACCCCCTCCAATGAGCAGTTCTTC
CDR3aa: CASVRTPSNEQFF
j_gene: TRBJ2-1
d_gene: NA
abundance: many
v_gene: TRBV12-3/TRBV12-4

CDR3nt: TGTGCCAGCAGTTACTCCGGGACTAGCTCCTACAATGAGCAGTTCTTC
CDR3aa: CASSYSGTSSYNEQFF
j_gene: TRBJ2-1
d_gene: TRBD2
abundance: few
v_gene: TRBV6-5

CDR3nt: TGCGCCAGCAGCCCTCGGACTAGCCAGATAAACATTCAGTACTTC
CDR3aa: CASSPRTSQINIQYF
j_gene: TRBJ2-4
d_gene: TRBD2
abundance: NA
v_gene: TRBV4-3

CDR3nt: TGTGCCAGCAGTTTGGGCAGGAGTGGGGAGCAGTACTTC
CDR3aa: CASSLGRSGEQYF
j_gene: TRBJ2-7
d_gene: NA
abundance: NA
v_gene: TRBV12-3/TRBV12-4

CDR3nt: TGCGCCAGCAGCTGGGGCCAGGGGGCTAACTATGGCTACACCTTC
CDR3aa: CASSWGQGANYGYTF
j_gene: TRBJ1-2
d_gene: TRBD1
abundance: few
v_gene: TRBV5-1

CDR3nt: TGTGCCAGCAGCCAGGTAGGAGCGGCCACAGATACGCAGTATTTT
CDR3aa: CASSQVGAATDTQYF
j_gene: TRBJ2-3
d_gene: NA
abundance: NA
v_gene: TRBV7-2

CDR3nt: TGTGCCAGCAGTTTAGTGTATATGAATTCACCCCTCCACTTT
CDR3aa: CASSLVYMNSPLHF
j_gene: TRBJ1-6
d_gene: NA
abundance: NA
v_gene: TRBV12-3/TRBV12-4

CDR3nt: TGCAGTGCTAGCGGGACAGGTCACCTCTCCTACGAGCAGTACTTC
CDR3aa: CSASGTGHLSYEQYF
j_gene: TRBJ2-7
d_gene: TRBD1
abundance: NA
v_gene: TRBV20-1

CDR3nt: TGCAGTGCTAGAGATTCTACCCAGGGCTCGAACACCGGGGAGCTGTTTTTT
CDR3aa: CSARDSTQGSNTGELFF
j_gene: TRBJ2-2
d_gene: NA
abundance: NA
v_gene: TRBV20-1

CDR3nt: TGCAGTAACGGTCGACTAGTCTCCTACAATGAGCAGTTCTTC
CDR3aa: CSNGRLVSYNEQFF
j_gene: TRBJ2-1
d_gene: NA
abundance: NA
v_gene: TRBV20-1